Below, 32 T cell receptor beta chains from the same sample are listed, as sequenced in a study of beta chain features in type 1 diabetes. The study, taken as a whole, reports: TCRB CDR3s from Type 1 diabetes patients were moderately but significantly shorter in all four CD4+ subsets.

These TCRs are of unknown antigen specificity. cDNA synthesis used the whole RNA isolate, giving expressed TCRB sequences. Libraries were prepared by immunoSEQ multiplex PCR; TCRdb keeps only in-frame clonotypes and omits some of them. The sample includes 310,000 or so clones, approximately 15% of them seen just once. What was sequenced was naive CD4+ T cells from blood. All receptors come from a man aged 18 to 35 with type 1 diabetes.

V gene TRBV18 combines with J gene TRBJ2-5; 8 bases map to TRBD2. Germline-derived CDR1 and CDR2 are KGHSH and LQKENI. This CDR3 region has 14 residues. The V and J ends lost 4 bases and 3 bases, in that order; junction bases with no gene match: 4. The CDR3 DNA follows: TGTGCCAGCTCACAACGACTAGCGAAAGAGACCCAGTACTTC. Residues: CASSQRLAKETQYF.

The CDR3 sequence is CASSYSLKRNEQFF. The CDR3 bases are TGTGCCAGCAGTTACTCGCTTAAGCGTAATGAGCAGTTCTTC. This rearrangement joins TRBV6-5 to TRBJ2-1; no clear D gene. V was trimmed by 0 bases and J by 7 bases, leaving 10 bases between them. The CDR3 extends over 14 amino acids. The germline gives CDR1 MNHEY, CDR2 SVGAGI.

This clone was observed a handful of times. This chain uses TRBV7-2 with TRBJ2-1; 8 bases line up with TRBD2. Germline values: CDR1 SGHTA, CDR2 FQGNSA. Losses at the gene ends were 5 bases for V and 6 bases for J; bases not matched to a gene: 9. This CDR3 has 15 amino acids. For the CDR3, the DNA is TGTGCCAGCAGCCCCACAAGACTAGCGATCAATGAGCAGTTCTTC. It encodes CASSPTRLAINEQFF.

V usage is TRBV7-6 and J usage is TRBJ2-5; D possibly corresponds to TRBD2 (6 bases). Trimming took 0 bases from V and 3 from J, leaving 8 bases between them. This CDR3 spans 14 amino acids. Germline CDR1 SGHVS, CDR2 FNYEAQ. The chain's CDR3 is CASSLASGEETQYF. The DNA of the CDR3 is TGTGCCAGCAGCTTAGCGTCGGGGGAAGAGACCCAGTACTTC.

This clone was detected a few times. The CDR3 coding sequence is TGCGCCAGCAGCTTGGTGCTAGGGAGAGCGCCGACCTACGAGCAGTACTTC. It yields the protein CASSLVLGRAPTYEQYF. The rearrangement links TRBV5-1 to TRBJ2-7; D is possibly TRBD2 (5 bases). V lost 0 bases, J lost 2 bases, and 18 bases lay in between. Germline V lookup: CDR1 SGHRS, CDR2 YFSETQ. CDR3 length equals 17 residues.

This clone appeared a few times. CDR3 residues: CASRSGGGTYEQYF. CDR3 nucleotide sequence: TGTGCCAGTCGGAGCGGGGGAGGCACCTACGAGCAGTACTTC. V is TRBV19 and J is TRBJ2-7, with 8 nucleotides matching TRBD2. J lost 2 bases, V lost 8 bases, and 8 bases had no gene match. Germline CDR1 reads LNHDA; CDR2 reads SQIVND (reference sequence). This CDR3 is 14 amino acids long.

The table lists this clone with a few counts. The chain carries TRBV7-2 and TRBJ1-2; D uncertain. The CDR3 runs 13 residues. The V gene's germline CDR1 is SGHTA and CDR2 FQGNSA. The V gene lost 5 bases and the J gene lost 8 bases, with 15 bases spanning the gap. The DNA of the CDR3 is TGTGCCAGCAGCCAGAGCGACACTAGGGGCTACACCTTC. Translated, it gives CASSQSDTRGYTF.

This chain joins TRBV5-1 and TRBJ2-1, with D tentatively TRBD2 (6 bases). Germline CDR1 reads SGHRS; CDR2 reads YFSETQ. V was shortened by 3 bases and J by 12 bases, with 16 bases between the two germline ends. This CDR3 has 13 amino acids. Here the CDR3 reads CASSSSLAERQFF. The CDR3 nucleotides are TGCGCCAGCAGCTCCTCCTTAGCGGAGCGGCAGTTCTTC.

The chain has TRBV4-1 and TRBJ2-1, with 12 bases aligning to TRBD2. The CDR3 consists of 17 residues. V dropped 3 bases and J dropped 4; count of bases not matched to a gene: 7. Germline CDR1 reads MGHRA; CDR2 reads YSYEKL. The CDR3 reads CASSQTPGTSGYNEQFF. The CDR3 DNA follows: TGCGCCAGCAGCCAGACACCCGGGACTAGCGGGTACAATGAGCAGTTCTTC.

This clone appeared a few times. The chain links TRBV28 to TRBJ2-3; 11 positions match TRBD2. The CDR3 is made up of 14 amino acids. Germline lookup yields CDR1 MDHEN and CDR2 SYDVKM. Trimming at V came to 9 bases and at J to 8 bases, leaving 10 bases not matched to a gene. CDR3 sequence (DNA): TGTGCCAGTGGACTAGCGGGCCCCCATGTTACGCAGTATTTT. Residues: CASGLAGPHVTQYF.

This chain joins TRBV7-2 and TRBJ2-5, with 10 bases that match TRBD2. J lost 4 bases, V lost 3 bases, and 5 bases had no gene match. The germline CDR1 and CDR2 sequences are SGHTA and FQGNSA. This CDR3 contains 15 residues. DNA of the CDR3: TGTGCCAGCAGCTTGAGCGGGGGGGCGGGAGAGACCCAGTACTTC. Protein product: CASSLSGGAGETQYF.

This chain connects TRBV28 to TRBJ2-4, with TRBD1 identical over 7 bases. Germline V gene sequence: CDR1 MDHEN, CDR2 SYDVKM. The CDR3 has 15 residues. J gave up 3 bases and V 6 bases, and 8 bases lay outside the gene matches. The CDR3 nucleotides are TGTGCCAGCAGCCCTACAGGGGTCGGCAAAAACATTCAGTACTTC. Translation gives CASSPTGVGKNIQYF.

This clone was recorded a few times. The chain has TRBV30 and TRBJ2-1, with 9 bases lining up with TRBD1. This CDR3 comprises 16 residues. V shed 1 base, J shed 10 bases, and the junction held 14 bases outside the gene matches. Germline loops: CDR1 GTSNPN, CDR2 SVGIG (reference sequence). CDR3 nucleotide sequence: TGTGCCTGGAGTGGGTACCGGGACAGGGACGTACAGGAGCAGTTCTTC. Translating gives CAWSGYRDRDVQEQFF.

The V gene is TRBV6-5, the J gene TRBJ2-7; 7 bases are a match to TRBD2. Germline assignment: CDR1 MNHEY and CDR2 SVGAGI. V lost 5 bases and J lost 1; bases outside the gene matches: 5. CDR3 size: 14 residues. The CDR3 DNA reads as TGTGCCAGCAGTCTAGCGGACGTATCCTACGAGCAGTACTTC. Its translation: CASSLADVSYEQYF.

V gene TRBV5-1 combines with J gene TRBJ2-2; 12 bases line up with TRBD1. This CDR3 is 17 amino acids long. The germline gives CDR1 SGHRS, CDR2 YFSETQ. Trimming took 1 base from V and 5 from J; bases not matched to a gene: 6. The CDR3 DNA is TGCGCCAGCAGCTTGACGGGACAGGGGGCGCGGACCGGGGAGCTGTTTTTT. Its protein is CASSLTGQGARTGELFF.

The sample holds a few counts of this clone. The V and J genes are TRBV30 and TRBJ2-1, with 8 bases lining up with TRBD2. The CDR3 is made up of 11 amino acids. With 4 bases clipped from V and 15 bases from J, the junction kept 8 bases outside the gene matches. Germline V gene data show CDR1 as GTSNPN and CDR2 as SVGIG (reference sequence). CDR3 DNA: TGTGCCTGGAATCCCGGGGGGGCGTCGTTCTTC. It yields the protein CAWNPGGASFF.

This clone was counted only a few times. The genes are TRBV10-3 and TRBJ1-2; TRBD1 matches at 10 bases. The ends lost 2 bases at V and 5 bases at J; junction bases unmatched: 14. Germline CDR1 reads ENHRY; CDR2 reads SYGVKD. The CDR3 runs 18 residues. Here the CDR3 DNA reads TGTGCCATCAGTGAGCGGGGCCCCGCCGGGACAGGGGAATATGGCTACACCTTC. Encoded protein: CAISERGPAGTGEYGYTF.

On this clone itself: The same CDR3 is also encoded by other DNA sequences in this sample. The chain is built from TRBV29-1 and TRBJ1-1; D is undetermined. This CDR3 comprises 13 residues. Per germline, CDR1 SQVTM and CDR2 ANQGSEA. Trimming pared 4 bases from V and 0 bases from J, leaving 9 bases between. The chain's CDR3 is CSVGGVLNTEAFF. The CDR3 coding sequence is TGCAGCGTTGGGGGAGTACTGAACACTGAAGCTTTCTTT.

There are a few counts of this clone. This chain connects TRBV11-2 to TRBJ1-1; 7 bases line up with TRBD1. This CDR3 region has 13 residues. Germline trimming cut 2 bases from V and 8 bases from J; bases unmatched to any gene: 5. Per germline, CDR1 SGHAT and CDR2 FQNNGV. The CDR3 nucleotides read TGTGCCAGCAGCTTAAACCAGGACAGGGAAGCTTTCTTT. It encodes CASSLNQDREAFF.

In this sample, this clone turned up a few times. V and J are TRBV6-5 and TRBJ1-3; D is undetermined. Germline CDR1 reads MNHEY; CDR2 reads SVGAGI. The CDR3 has 13 residues. V shed 6 bases and J shed 7 bases, with 13 bases lying between them. CDR3 region: CASRPIAGNTIYF. CDR3 DNA sequence: TGTGCCAGCAGGCCGATTGCGGGTAACACCATATATTTT.

This clone appeared a few times. The chain combines TRBV6-6 with TRBJ2-7; 8 bases map to TRBD1. Germline V CDR1 and CDR2: MNHNY, SVGAGI (reference sequence). The CDR3 contains 15 residues. V gave up 6 bases and J gave up 3 bases; unmatched junction bases: 10. CDR3: CASRTGTGILYEQYF. As DNA, the CDR3 is TGTGCCAGCAGAACCGGGACAGGCATACTCTACGAGCAGTACTTC.

The rearrangement links TRBV19 to TRBJ2-5; tentatively, D is TRBD1 (8 bases). V was cut by 5 bases and J by 6 bases, with 22 bases left in between. This CDR3 spans 16 amino acids. CDR1 is LNHDA and CDR2 is SQIVND in the germline V gene (reference sequence). The CDR3 nucleotides are TGTGCCAGTAGTCCCGGGGGGACAGGCATTGGAAAGACCCAGTACTTC. It specifies CASSPGGTGIGKTQYF. Combining the CDR3 with reference TRBV19 and TRBJ2-5 gives the whole variable domain DGGITQSPKYLFRKEGQNVTLSCEQNLNHDAMYWYRQDPGQGLRLIYYSQIVNDFQKGDIAEGYSVSREKKESFPLTVTSAQKNPTAFYLCASSPGGTGIGKTQYFGPGTRLLVL.

In this sample, this clone turned up a few times. V usage is TRBV7-8 and J usage is TRBJ1-3; D is uncertain. The CDR3 totals 15 residues. The V gene lost 5 bases and the J gene lost 0 bases, with 11 bases spanning the gap. Looked up from germline, CDR1 is SGHVS and CDR2 is FQNEAQ. CDR3: CASSRTGSSGNTIYF. The CDR3 DNA follows: TGTGCCAGCAGCAGGACGGGGAGCTCTGGAAACACCATATATTTT.

This clone has just a few counts. The chain combines TRBV5-1 with TRBJ2-1; 7 bases are a match to TRBD2. From germline, CDR1 is SGHRS and CDR2 YFSETQ. This CDR3 contains 16 residues. With 4 bases clipped from V and 9 bases from J, the junction kept 16 bases outside the gene matches. The CDR3 region is CASSRTPAGTELEQFF. The CDR3 DNA follows: TGCGCCAGCAGCAGAACCCCAGCGGGAACAGAACTTGAGCAGTTCTTC.

This clone was observed a handful of times. The chain links TRBV20-1 to TRBJ1-1; D is undetermined. CDR3 size: 11 residues. From germline, CDR1 is DFQATT and CDR2 SNEGSKA (reference sequence). CDR3 residues: CSSSRSTEAFF. In nucleotides, the CDR3 is TGCAGCTCTAGTCGTAGCACTGAAGCTTTCTTT.

This clone has only a few counts. The chain couples TRBV7-2 to TRBJ1-2, with 7 bases aligning to TRBD1. The CDR3 sequence is 14 residues long. V gave up 4 bases and J gave up 8 bases; unmatched junction bases: 10. Germline CDR1 is SGHTA and CDR2 is FQGNSA. Here the CDR3 DNA reads TGTGCCAGCAGCTCCGGACAGGTGCAGGGAGGCTACACCTTC. As protein: CASSSGQVQGGYTF.

The genes are TRBV7-2 and TRBJ1-1; D call uncertain. V was clipped by 5 bases and J by 5 bases, with 18 bases between them. CDR1 is SGHTA, CDR2 FQGNSA, per germline. The CDR3 has 15 amino acids. In nucleotides, the CDR3 is TGTGCCAGCAGCCCGCCGAGGTCCTACTCGACTGAAGCTTTCTTT. It specifies CASSPPRSYSTEAFF. Supplemented by reference TRBV7-2 and TRBJ1-1, the full variable domain reads GAGVSQSPSNKVTEKGKDVELRCDPISGHTALYWYRQSLGQGLEFLIYFQGNSAPDKSGLPSDRFSAERTGGSVSTLTIQRTQQEDSAVYLCASSPPRSYSTEAFFGQGTRLTVV.

This chain links TRBV4-2 with TRBJ2-2; D unclear. There are 12 residues in the CDR3. Deletions cut 0 bases from V and 8 bases from J, with 4 bases between. Germline assignment: CDR1 LGHNA and CDR2 YNFKEQ. This CDR3 is CASSQERGELFF. CDR3 coding DNA: TGTGCCAGCAGCCAAGAACGGGGGGAGCTGTTTTTT.

The V and J genes are TRBV7-9 and TRBJ1-5, with TRBD1 identical over 8 bases. This CDR3 is built from 13 residues. Trimming took 5 bases from V and 9 from J; bases not matched to a gene: 6. The V gene's germline CDR1 is SEHNR and CDR2 FQNEAQ (reference sequence). In DNA form, the CDR3 reads TGTGCCAGCAGCGTGGACAGGGCTGGGCCCCAGCATTTT. Its translation is CASSVDRAGPQHF.

The rearrangement uses TRBV7-2 and TRBJ2-4; tentatively, D is TRBD2 (5 bases). With 2 bases removed from V and 8 bases from J, the gap between germline ends came to 13 bases. The CDR3 contains 14 residues. Germline V gene sequence: CDR1 SGHTA, CDR2 FQGNSA. The CDR3 sequence is CASSLIGLGDIQYF. The DNA of the CDR3 is TGTGCCAGCAGCTTAATTGGGCTGGGAGACATTCAGTACTTC. Complete variable domain (other parts from reference TRBV7-2 and TRBJ2-4): GAGVSQSPSNKVTEKGKDVELRCDPISGHTALYWYRQSLGQGLEFLIYFQGNSAPDKSGLPSDRFSAERTGGSVSTLTIQRTQQEDSAVYLCASSLIGLGDIQYFGAGTRLSVL.

The chain employs TRBV4-2 and TRBJ2-3, with TRBD2 identical over 7 bases. CDR1 and CDR2 from the germline V gene are LGHNA and YNFKEQ. The V and J ends lost 5 bases and 5 bases, in that order; junction bases with no gene match: 13. The CDR3 sequence is 16 residues long. The CDR3 is CASSLAAGRAGDTQYF. Written as DNA, the CDR3 is TGTGCCAGCAGCTTGGCGGCAGGGAGGGCAGGAGATACGCAGTATTTT.

Only a few counts were recorded for this clone. This chain connects TRBV2 to TRBJ1-1; possible D gene TRBD1, 6 bases. Trimming removed 10 bases from V and 6 bases from J, with 15 bases in between. CDR3 length: 12 residues. In germline, CDR1 is SNHLY, CDR2 FYNNEI. DNA of the CDR3: TGTGCCATCCAGGACAGTTCCGCTGAAGCTTTCTTT. It specifies CAIQDSSAEAFF.